This note documents a single T cell receptor (beta chain) sequence. For the second PCR, which ran for 7 to 11 cycles, a sample-barcoded 5' primer and a J-beta primer mix were used. MiXCR was run by TCRdb on the 5' RACE reads, yielding one entry per CDR3 protein. The data hold some 690,000 distinct CDR3 sequences, with about 20% observed a single time. These data come from a study of blood T cells in healthy people across ages. There are 17 residues in the CDR3. Germline V gene sequence: CDR1 SGHTA, CDR2 FQGNSA. V shed 6 bases and J 0 bases; nucleotides not matched to a gene: 9. The chain has TRBV7-2 and TRBJ2-3; 10 nucleotides line up with TRBD2. The receptor was isolated from an older man in good health. Material: blood. The CDR3 loop reads CASRPGLASPSTDTQYF. The DNA of the CDR3 is TGTGCCAGCAGACCGGGACTAGCGTCCCCAAGCACAGATACGCAGTATTTT.